This paragraph covers one T cell receptor (beta chain) sequence. The antigen remains undetermined. Germline CDR1 is SGHTA and CDR2 is FQGNSA. The germline V and J ends were trimmed by 4 bases and 1 base, with 15 bases remaining between them. This CDR3 contains 16 residues. These data originate in a study of cytomegalovirus exposure and HLA in healthy donors. Regarding the study as a whole: Within an earlier analysis, most TCR beta V segments proved productive either about 87% or about 30% of the time.

Among the donors, all were healthy bone marrow donors. PCR amplification relied on 60 Vbeta primers (plus 13 Jbeta primers). The protocol was immunoSEQ multiplex PCR, while the TCRdb copy is restricted to in-frame clones and leaves out a portion. This sample has around 150,000 clones, with roughly four fifths found just once. This receptor was taken from a man aged 60 to 69 in good health and CMV-seronegative. The chain joins TRBV7-2 to TRBJ2-3; a possible D gene is TRBD2 (6 bases). The material sequenced was PBMCs. The chain's CDR3 is CASSWGLGEGTDTQYF. CDR3 in DNA: TGTGCCAGCAGCTGGGGGTTGGGGGAGGGCACAGATACGCAGTATTTT.